This T cell receptor beta chain came from a study of cytomegalovirus exposure and HLA in healthy donors. Study background: One earlier analysis, a look at 150 million to 200 million T cells, found roughly 110 million unique TCR beta sequences. As released early, the data held about 85 million unique TCRs from HLA-typed donors.

Note on this clone: Its antigen is not identified.

Study-level findings and limits: Further analysis was carried out later, and it showed several of the most significant clusters appearing linked to common viral pathogens. As confirmed in vitro, three CMV-associated chains were specific for CMV antigens.

Researchers ran the PCR with 60 Vbeta and 13 Jbeta primers. Assay used: immunoSEQ multiplex PCR; TCRdb lists only in-frame clones, some missing. The sample has 100,000 to 150,000 clones. Per the germline V gene, CDR1 is SQVTM and CDR2 is ANQGSEA. With 4 bases clipped from V and 4 bases from J, the junction kept 7 bases outside the gene matches. The CDR3 has 15 amino acids. V gene TRBV29-1 combines with J gene TRBJ1-1, with 12 positions matching TRBD1. This sequence was found in a woman aged 40 to 50 in good health and CMV-seronegative. The sequenced sample was PBMCs. The CDR3: CSVVPGQGAGTEAFF. The CDR3 bases are TGCAGCGTTGTCCCGGGACAGGGGGCCGGCACTGAAGCTTTCTTT.